The entry that follows covers one T cell receptor beta chain sequence. Antigen unknown. Some clones are missing from TCRdb's copy, which holds only in-frame ones; the method was immunoSEQ multiplex PCR. The table shows some 19,000 clones, with approximately 87% occurring only once. This entry is derived from a study of chemoradiotherapy in HPV16-positive cancers. About the research overall: Candidate HPV-specific T-cell clones and common TCR motifs came from functional assays in a couple of HPV16-positive patients.

The CDR3 extends over 14 amino acids. V was trimmed by 7 bases and J by 0 bases, leaving 12 bases between them. Germline V gene data show CDR1 as MNHNY and CDR2 as SVGAGI (reference sequence). The study, taken as a whole, reports: For HPV16-positive patients, expanding HPV-responsive T cells associated with longer recurrence-free survival. Candidate HPV-specific clones and E7-related TCR motifs grew in tumor during treatment.

The sample consisted of blood, taken from a patient who underwent chemoradiotherapy. The chain couples TRBV6-6 to TRBJ1-1; D remains unclear. The TCR sequence derives from a human donor with HPV-associated anogenital cancer. The CDR3 DNA sequence: TGTGCCAGCAATAGGGAAATTATGAACACTGAAGCTTTCTTT. It translates to CASNREIMNTEAFF.